Listed below are T cell receptor beta chains from one sample, sequenced in a study of CD8 T cells in Susac syndrome. One entry per CDR3 protein, called by TCRdb with MiXCR from the immunoSEQ multiplex PCR reads. The sample yields 160,000 or so distinct CDR3 sequences, 90% to 95% seen once. The sequenced sample was CD4+ T cells from PBMCs. The receptor set was obtained from a human donor in good health. Each CDR3 is given with its conserved first and last residue. Fields, in order: clone size, V gene, D gene, J gene, CDR3 length, CDR3 protein, CDR3 DNA. D genes are given only for firm matches. Size is omitted from some rows. Given values are once, few, many or a class for expanded clones.

>-|TRBV7-2|TRBD2|TRBJ2-7|17
CASSLVGAASGGYEQYF
TGTGCCAGCAGCTTAGTGGGAGCGGCTAGCGGGGGGTACGAGCAGTACTTC
>-|TRBV7-8|-|TRBJ2-7|14
CASSLRAGPYEQYF
TGTGCCAGCAGCTTAAGAGCCGGTCCCTACGAGCAGTACTTC
>-|TRBV6-1|-|TRBJ2-4|18
CASSRQLSGGLAKNIQYF
TGTGCCAGCAGTCGCCAACTATCCGGGGGCCTAGCCAAAAACATTCAGTACTTC
>-|TRBV12-3/TRBV12-4|-|TRBJ1-5|15
CASSLAGRVDQPQHF
TGTGCCAGCAGTTTAGCGGGCAGGGTAGATCAGCCCCAGCATTTT
>-|TRBV5-5|TRBD1|TRBJ1-1|14
CASSRGQLSTEAFF
TGTGCCAGCAGCCGGGGACAGCTGAGCACTGAAGCTTTCTTT
>once|TRBV7-9|-|TRBJ2-7|14
CASSLGSRNYEQYF
TGTGCCAGCAGCTTAGGGTCGCGCAACTACGAGCAGTACTTC
>-|TRBV7-2|TRBD1|TRBJ1-2|14
CASSLEGQGGGYTF
TGTGCCAGCAGCCTGGAGGGACAGGGAGGGGGCTACACCTTC
>-|TRBV6-2/TRBV6-3|-|TRBJ1-5|17
CASSYSQVPSGNQPQHF
TGTGCCAGCAGTTACTCTCAGGTACCGTCCGGCAATCAGCCCCAGCATTTT
>-|TRBV20-1|TRBD1|TRBJ2-5|16
CSARPPGQGEKETQYF
TGCAGTGCTAGGCCGCCGGGACAGGGAGAAAAAGAGACCCAGTACTTC
>-|TRBV6-2/TRBV6-3|-|TRBJ2-4|12
CASRGRGDIQYF
TGTGCCAGCAGGGGCAGGGGTGACATTCAGTACTTC
>-|TRBV20-1|TRBD2|TRBJ2-7|14
CSASLAGATYEQYF
TGCAGTGCTTCTCTAGCGGGGGCTACCTACGAGCAGTACTTC
>-|TRBV30|-|TRBJ1-5|13
CAWSSNGRQPQHF
TGTGCCTGGAGTTCTAATGGACGGCAGCCCCAGCATTTT
>-|TRBV12-3/TRBV12-4|TRBD1|TRBJ1-2|14
CASSFGTGGSGYTF
TGTGCCAGCAGTTTTGGGACAGGGGGATCAGGCTACACCTTC
>-|TRBV7-9|-|TRBJ2-1|15
CASGKLGSAYGEQFF
TGTGCCAGCGGGAAGCTCGGGTCAGCCTATGGTGAGCAGTTCTTC
>-|TRBV7-9|-|TRBJ1-4|16
CASSPNVQATNEKLFF
TGTGCCAGCAGCCCTAACGTTCAGGCGACTAATGAAAAACTGTTTTTT
>-|TRBV6-6|TRBD1|TRBJ2-1|12
CASSADRDRQFF
TGTGCCAGCAGTGCGGACAGGGATAGGCAGTTCTTC
>-|TRBV30|-|TRBJ2-7|11
CAWRRSYEQYF
TGTGCCTGGCGCCGCTCCTACGAGCAGTACTTC
>-|TRBV5-1|TRBD1|TRBJ1-1|14
CASSLDPGTGEAFF
TGCGCCAGCAGCTTGGATCCCGGGACAGGGGAAGCTTTCTTT
>-|TRBV6-5|TRBD1|TRBJ2-2|14
CASRWTGNTGELFF
TGTGCCAGCCGCTGGACAGGCAACACCGGGGAGCTGTTTTTT
>-|TRBV20-1|-|TRBJ1-4|12
CSARTSGEKLFF
TGCAGTGCTAGAACCTCGGGAGAAAAACTGTTTTTT
>-|TRBV25-1|TRBD2|TRBJ2-3|17
CASSELAGGPLADTQYF
TGTGCCAGCAGTGAATTGGCGGGAGGGCCTTTAGCAGATACGCAGTATTTT
>few|TRBV7-7|TRBD2|TRBJ2-5|15
CASSLGLAGGETQYF
TGTGCTAGCAGCTTGGGCCTAGCGGGAGGAGAGACCCAGTACTTC